A selection of T cell receptor beta chains follows, all from one sample in a study of human T cells and chemical hapten exposure. TCRdb analysed the RACE reads with MiXCR anew, one entry per CDR3 protein. The sample holds tens of thousands of distinct CDR3 sequences; more than 9.5% are singletons and the top ten take approximately 1.4%. The source was whole blood, collected in connection with sensitization to the hapten diphenylcyclopropenone (DPC). The receptors stem from a woman aged 45-65 years with alopecia areata. Some clones in this sample may be carry-over from other donors' samples. Both conserved end residues are part of each CDR3. A D gene is named only where the DNA matches it firmly. A row's size may be missing; if present it is once, few, many or a size class.

clone size: few
J gene: TRBJ2-5
V gene: TRBV20-1
D gene: -
CDR3 DNA: TGCAGTGCTAGAGATTTTATGAGGGGGAGGGGCTGGGAAGAGACCCAGTACTTC
CDR3 protein: CSARDFMRGRGWEETQYF

clone size: -
J gene: TRBJ1-1
V gene: TRBV6-1
D gene: -
CDR3 DNA: TGTGCCAGTCGGACCAACGTGAACACTGAAGCTTTCTTT
CDR3 protein: CASRTNVNTEAFF

clone size: -
J gene: TRBJ2-5
V gene: TRBV12-5
D gene: -
CDR3 DNA: TGTGCTAGTGACCTAATCGGGCAGACCCAGTACTTC
CDR3 protein: CASDLIGQTQYF

clone size: -
J gene: TRBJ1-2
V gene: TRBV5-4
D gene: TRBD1
CDR3 DNA: TGTGCCAGCAGCTTCACACAGGGGAACTATGGCTACACCTTC
CDR3 protein: CASSFTQGNYGYTF

clone size: many
J gene: TRBJ1-4
V gene: TRBV27
D gene: TRBD1
CDR3 DNA: TGTGCCAGCAGTTTCCGTCCAGGGGGGGGTGAAAAACTGTTTTTT
CDR3 protein: CASSFRPGGGEKLFF

clone size: -
J gene: TRBJ2-5
V gene: TRBV12-3/TRBV12-4
D gene: -
CDR3 DNA: TGTGCCAGCACTCTCCGGGGGCGGGAGACCCAGTACTTC
CDR3 protein: CASTLRGRETQYF

clone size: few
J gene: TRBJ1-1
V gene: TRBV18
D gene: -
CDR3 DNA: TGTGCCAGCTCACCACGACCCAGTTTCGGAATTTACACTGAAGCTTTCTTT
CDR3 protein: CASSPRPSFGIYTEAFF

clone size: -
J gene: TRBJ2-5
V gene: TRBV7-9
D gene: -
CDR3 DNA: TGTGCCAGCAGCTTATTGCCCAGGGCCCACCAAGAGACCCAGTACTTC
CDR3 protein: CASSLLPRAHQETQYF

clone size: many
J gene: TRBJ1-6
V gene: TRBV10-1
D gene: -
CDR3 DNA: TGCGCCAGCAGTGAGTACCCGGATTCACCCCTCCACTTT
CDR3 protein: CASSEYPDSPLHF

clone size: few
J gene: TRBJ1-1
V gene: TRBV6-2/TRBV6-3
D gene: TRBD1
CDR3 DNA: TGTGCCAGCAGTTACCAGGGGGGCACTGAAGCTTTCTTT
CDR3 protein: CASSYQGGTEAFF

clone size: many
J gene: TRBJ2-7
V gene: TRBV7-9
D gene: -
CDR3 DNA: TGTGCCAGCAGCCCCGGACACCTTGAGCAGTACTTC
CDR3 protein: CASSPGHLEQYF

clone size: many
J gene: TRBJ1-1
V gene: TRBV4-1
D gene: -
CDR3 DNA: TGCGCCAGCAGCCAAGACGGGGCAGTCAAAGCTTTCTTT
CDR3 protein: CASSQDGAVKAFF

clone size: few
J gene: TRBJ2-1
V gene: TRBV29-1
D gene: TRBD1
CDR3 DNA: TGCAGCGCCCCAACGGGACAGGGGGTAGTGCAGTTCTTC
CDR3 protein: CSAPTGQGVVQFF

clone size: -
J gene: TRBJ2-1
V gene: TRBV7-9
D gene: TRBD2
CDR3 DNA: TGTGCCAGCAGCTTACCGGGACTAGCGGGACTTAGGGATGAGCAGTTCTTC
CDR3 protein: CASSLPGLAGLRDEQFF

clone size: many
J gene: TRBJ1-2
V gene: TRBV12-3/TRBV12-4
D gene: -
CDR3 DNA: TGTGCCAGCAGTTCCCCCCTGGGTGCAAGGGAAGGCTACACCTTC
CDR3 protein: CASSSPLGAREGYTF

clone size: many
J gene: TRBJ1-4
V gene: TRBV5-1
D gene: -
CDR3 DNA: TGCGCCAGCAGCCAGGGACCCGCAACTAATGAAAAACTGTTTTTT
CDR3 protein: CASSQGPATNEKLFF

clone size: many
J gene: TRBJ2-3
V gene: TRBV7-8
D gene: -
CDR3 DNA: TGTGCCAGCAGCTTTAGGCAGAAAGTAACAGATACGCAGTATTTT
CDR3 protein: CASSFRQKVTDTQYF

clone size: -
J gene: TRBJ1-1
V gene: TRBV11-1
D gene: -
CDR3 DNA: TGTGCCAGCAGCCGGACGGACCGGAACACTGAAGCTTTCTTT
CDR3 protein: CASSRTDRNTEAFF

clone size: -
J gene: TRBJ2-1
V gene: TRBV6-5
D gene: -
CDR3 DNA: TGTGCCAGCAGTTACTACGGAGGGGTCAATGAGCAGTTCTTC
CDR3 protein: CASSYYGGVNEQFF

clone size: -
J gene: TRBJ1-5
V gene: TRBV28
D gene: -
CDR3 DNA: TGTGCCAGCAGTTTCGTCTATCAGCCCCAGCATTTT
CDR3 protein: CASSFVYQPQHF

clone size: -
J gene: TRBJ2-1
V gene: TRBV3-1
D gene: TRBD2
CDR3 DNA: TGTGCCAGCGGGACTAGCGGGGGACCCTCGCAGTTCTTC
CDR3 protein: CASGTSGGPSQFF

clone size: -
J gene: TRBJ2-1
V gene: TRBV11-2
D gene: -
CDR3 DNA: TGTGCCAGCAGCTTAGGGAATGGGGTGCCGTTCTTC
CDR3 protein: CASSLGNGVPFF

clone size: -
J gene: TRBJ1-5
V gene: TRBV7-9
D gene: -
CDR3 DNA: TGTGCCAGCAGCTCAATCTCTGGGCCCCAGCATTTT
CDR3 protein: CASSSISGPQHF

clone size: few
J gene: TRBJ2-7
V gene: TRBV18
D gene: -
CDR3 DNA: TGTGCCAGCTCACCACAGGAAAGCAGCCACGAGCAGTACTTC
CDR3 protein: CASSPQESSHEQYF

clone size: few
J gene: TRBJ1-1
V gene: TRBV14
D gene: TRBD1
CDR3 DNA: TGTGCCAGCAGCTGGCGGACAGGGAACTCGAACACTGAAGCTTTCTTT
CDR3 protein: CASSWRTGNSNTEAFF

clone size: many
J gene: TRBJ2-7
V gene: TRBV11-2
D gene: -
CDR3 DNA: TGTGCCAGCAGCTTACTGGGGATGGAGCAGTACTTC
CDR3 protein: CASSLLGMEQYF

clone size: many
J gene: TRBJ1-5
V gene: TRBV18
D gene: TRBD1
CDR3 DNA: TGTGCCAGCTCGCCGGACAGGGCTGGGAATCAGCCCCAGCATTTT
CDR3 protein: CASSPDRAGNQPQHF

clone size: many
J gene: TRBJ2-5
V gene: TRBV5-1
D gene: -
CDR3 DNA: TGCGCCAGCAGCTTGGAACGGGGTAGGAGTAAAGAGACCCAGTACTTC
CDR3 protein: CASSLERGRSKETQYF

clone size: many
J gene: TRBJ2-5
V gene: TRBV20-1
D gene: -
CDR3 DNA: TGCAGTGTAGAAAGGGGTGAGACCCAGTACTTC
CDR3 protein: CSVERGETQYF

clone size: -
J gene: TRBJ1-2
V gene: TRBV29-1
D gene: TRBD1
CDR3 DNA: TGCAGCGTACTAAAAACCAGGGGGCTGAACTATGGCTACACCTTC
CDR3 protein: CSVLKTRGLNYGYTF

clone size: many
J gene: TRBJ1-1
V gene: TRBV5-5
D gene: -
CDR3 DNA: TGTGCCAGCAGCCCCCGGACACGAGCTTGGAACACTGAAGCTTTCTTT
CDR3 protein: CASSPRTRAWNTEAFF

clone size: few
J gene: TRBJ2-1
V gene: TRBV2
D gene: TRBD1
CDR3 DNA: TGTGCCAGCAGTGAACTACAGGGGGCAAGGGACGAGCAGTTCTTC
CDR3 protein: CASSELQGARDEQFF

clone size: few
J gene: TRBJ1-6
V gene: TRBV28
D gene: -
CDR3 DNA: TGTGCCAGCAGTTTAAGCCCCAGGGAAAATTCACCCCTCCACTTT
CDR3 protein: CASSLSPRENSPLHF

clone size: few
J gene: TRBJ2-5
V gene: TRBV6-2/TRBV6-3
D gene: -
CDR3 DNA: TGTGCCAGCAGCACTGAGATGGGGTTGGTAGAGACCCAGTACTTC
CDR3 protein: CASSTEMGLVETQYF

clone size: -
J gene: TRBJ1-1
V gene: TRBV5-1
D gene: -
CDR3 DNA: TGCGCCAGCAGCGGACAGTCTACTATGAACACTGAAGCTTTCTTT
CDR3 protein: CASSGQSTMNTEAFF

clone size: -
J gene: TRBJ1-4
V gene: TRBV5-1
D gene: TRBD1
CDR3 DNA: TGCGCCAGCAGCTTGGAGCGACAGGGTAATGAAAAACTGTTTTTT
CDR3 protein: CASSLERQGNEKLFF

clone size: -
J gene: TRBJ2-7
V gene: TRBV5-1
D gene: -
CDR3 DNA: TGCGCCAGCAGCTTCTTACAGGGAGGGTCCTACGAGCAGTACTTC
CDR3 protein: CASSFLQGGSYEQYF

clone size: few
J gene: TRBJ2-7
V gene: TRBV27
D gene: -
CDR3 DNA: TGTGCCAGCAGTTCAACTACTTCTACGATGGGGGGATTTTACGAGCAGTACTTC
CDR3 protein: CASSSTTSTMGGFYEQYF

clone size: few
J gene: TRBJ2-3
V gene: TRBV5-4
D gene: TRBD1
CDR3 DNA: TGTGCCAGCAGTTCCACTCACAGGGGGCGCACAGATACGCAGTATTTT
CDR3 protein: CASSSTHRGRTDTQYF

clone size: many
J gene: TRBJ2-1
V gene: TRBV7-9
D gene: TRBD2
CDR3 DNA: TGTGCCAGCAGCTTAGAGTCCGCGGGAGCGGGCAATGAGCAGTTCTTC
CDR3 protein: CASSLESAGAGNEQFF

clone size: -
J gene: TRBJ1-1
V gene: TRBV5-5
D gene: -
CDR3 DNA: TGTGCCAGCAGTACTCAAATCCGCGGGAACACTGAAGCTTTCTTT
CDR3 protein: CASSTQIRGNTEAFF

clone size: many
J gene: TRBJ2-5
V gene: TRBV3-1
D gene: TRBD2
CDR3 DNA: TGTGCCAGCAGCCAAGATATTAGCGGGACTAGCATCCCCCAGTACTTC
CDR3 protein: CASSQDISGTSIPQYF

clone size: few
J gene: TRBJ2-1
V gene: TRBV6-2/TRBV6-3
D gene: TRBD2
CDR3 DNA: TGTGCCAGCACCAGCGGGGTAGAGCAGTTCTTC
CDR3 protein: CASTSGVEQFF

clone size: many
J gene: TRBJ2-3
V gene: TRBV7-2
D gene: TRBD1
CDR3 DNA: TGTGCCAGCAGCAACTTTGACAGGGCGGTCGCAGATACGCAGTATTTT
CDR3 protein: CASSNFDRAVADTQYF

clone size: many
J gene: TRBJ1-2
V gene: TRBV3-1
D gene: -
CDR3 DNA: TGTGCCAGCAGCCAACTAACGGACATCTATGGCTACACCTTC
CDR3 protein: CASSQLTDIYGYTF

clone size: many
J gene: TRBJ2-3
V gene: TRBV6-6
D gene: TRBD2
CDR3 DNA: TGTGCCAGCAGTTCGAGACTAGCGGTAGGCACAGATACGCAGTATTTT
CDR3 protein: CASSSRLAVGTDTQYF

clone size: few
J gene: TRBJ2-7
V gene: TRBV3-1
D gene: -
CDR3 DNA: TGTGCCAGCAGCCAAGATTCGCCCTACGAGCAGTACTTC
CDR3 protein: CASSQDSPYEQYF

clone size: few
J gene: TRBJ2-7
V gene: TRBV18
D gene: TRBD1
CDR3 DNA: TGTGCCAGCTCCCCTCGACGGGACAGGACCTACGAGCAGTACTTC
CDR3 protein: CASSPRRDRTYEQYF

clone size: few
J gene: TRBJ2-2
V gene: TRBV18
D gene: -
CDR3 DNA: TGTGCCAGCTCACCAACAGTCACCGGCACCGGGGAGCTGTTTTTT
CDR3 protein: CASSPTVTGTGELFF

clone size: -
J gene: TRBJ2-5
V gene: TRBV4-1
D gene: -
CDR3 DNA: TGCGCCAGCAGCCAAGAGCCCAGGGGACAAGAGACCCAGTACTTC
CDR3 protein: CASSQEPRGQETQYF

clone size: many
J gene: TRBJ2-7
V gene: TRBV29-1
D gene: -
CDR3 DNA: TGCAGCGTTGACTTCGGGACACCCGGCTTCTACGAGCAGTACTTC
CDR3 protein: CSVDFGTPGFYEQYF

clone size: many
J gene: TRBJ2-4
V gene: TRBV6-5
D gene: TRBD1
CDR3 DNA: TGTGCCAGCAGGAAGAGGGACAGCCCTTTAGCCAAAAACATTCAGTACTTC
CDR3 protein: CASRKRDSPLAKNIQYF

clone size: many
J gene: TRBJ1-5
V gene: TRBV6-5
D gene: -
CDR3 DNA: TGTGCCAGCAGTTACTCGGTTCTTCAGACCCAGCCCCAGCATTTT
CDR3 protein: CASSYSVLQTQPQHF

clone size: -
J gene: TRBJ1-5
V gene: TRBV6-5
D gene: -
CDR3 DNA: TGTGCCAGCAGTTCGTATAGCAATCAGCCCCAGCATTTT
CDR3 protein: CASSSYSNQPQHF